The 6 T cell receptor beta chains below all came from one sample that was sequenced in a study of beta chain features in type 1 diabetes. Which antigens these TCRs recognize remains unknown. TCRB transcripts that were expressed got sequenced, as all of the isolated RNA had been reverse transcribed. Data came from immunoSEQ multiplex PCR; TCRdb stores just in-frame clones and leaves some out. The sample shows 500,000 to 650,000 clones, 9.5% to 15% of them seen only once. Findings and limits, study-wide: Moderately but significantly shorter TCRB CDR3s were found in Type 1 diabetes patients in all four CD4+ subsets.

Source material: naive CD4+ T cells from blood. These receptor sequences come from a man aged 25 to 45 with type 1 diabetes.

The rearrangement links TRBV7-2 to TRBJ2-7, with 9 bases lining up with TRBD1. Losses at the gene ends were 4 bases for V and 5 bases for J; bases not matched to a gene: 15. The germline V gene has CDR1 SGHTA and CDR2 FQGNSA. The CDR3 runs 17 residues. This chain's CDR3 is CASSSPTGTGYVDEQYF. The CDR3 DNA reads TGTGCCAGCAGCTCCCCGACCGGGACAGGGTACGTGGACGAGCAGTACTTC.

This clone was seen more than once but under ten times. This sequence joins TRBV5-1 and TRBJ1-6; 7 bases match TRBD1. The CDR3 runs 14 residues. J was trimmed by 5 bases and V by 5 bases; bases with no gene match: 4. CDR1 is SGHRS, CDR2 YFSETQ, per germline. The CDR3 spells CASRLGTDNSPLHF. The CDR3 DNA sequence: TGCGCCAGCAGACTGGGGACAGATAATTCACCCCTCCACTTT. Complete variable domain (other parts from reference TRBV5-1 and TRBJ1-6): KAGVTQTPRYLIKTRGQQVTLSCSPISGHRSVSWYQQTPGQGLQFLFEYFSETQRNKGNFPGRFSGRQFSNSRSEMNVSTLELGDSALYLCASRLGTDNSPLHFGNGTRLTVT.

This clone was detected only a few times. The chain joins TRBV30 to TRBJ1-5; D is perhaps TRBD1 (6 bases). This CDR3 contains 15 residues. Germline V gives CDR1 GTSNPN, CDR2 SVGIG (reference sequence). Trimming removed 1 base at V and 4 bases at J, with 14 bases between. The chain's CDR3 is CAWSGGQAQNQPQHF. In DNA, the CDR3 is TGTGCCTGGAGTGGGGGGCAGGCCCAAAATCAGCCCCAGCATTTT.

The chain combines TRBV14 with TRBJ1-6; D is possibly TRBD1 (6 bases). Trimming removed 4 bases from V and 8 bases from J, with 12 bases in between. Germline V gene sequence: CDR1 SGHDN, CDR2 FVKESK. This CDR3 region has 14 residues. CDR3 protein: CASSPGHLDSPLHF. The CDR3 region has the DNA TGTGCCAGCAGCCCGGGACACCTTGATTCACCCCTCCACTTT.

The sample holds a few counts of this clone. The chain has TRBV2 and TRBJ1-3, with 7 bases fitting TRBD1. The CDR3 sequence is 15 residues long. Per germline, CDR1 SNHLY and CDR2 FYNNEI. V shed 7 bases, J shed 1 base, and the junction held 7 bases outside the gene matches. CDR3 sequence reads: CASTYSGQSGNTIYF. In DNA form, the CDR3 reads TGTGCCAGCACCTATTCGGGACAGTCTGGAAACACCATATATTTT.

CDR3 region: CASSTLLNSYEQYF. The CDR3 nucleotides read TGTGCCAGCAGTACCCTCTTGAACTCCTACGAGCAGTACTTC. The chain employs TRBV27 and TRBJ2-7; D gene ambiguous. This CDR3 contains 14 residues. The V gene's germline CDR1 is MNHEY and CDR2 SMNVEV (reference sequence). Trimming left V 5 bases short and J 0 bases short, with 11 bases between.